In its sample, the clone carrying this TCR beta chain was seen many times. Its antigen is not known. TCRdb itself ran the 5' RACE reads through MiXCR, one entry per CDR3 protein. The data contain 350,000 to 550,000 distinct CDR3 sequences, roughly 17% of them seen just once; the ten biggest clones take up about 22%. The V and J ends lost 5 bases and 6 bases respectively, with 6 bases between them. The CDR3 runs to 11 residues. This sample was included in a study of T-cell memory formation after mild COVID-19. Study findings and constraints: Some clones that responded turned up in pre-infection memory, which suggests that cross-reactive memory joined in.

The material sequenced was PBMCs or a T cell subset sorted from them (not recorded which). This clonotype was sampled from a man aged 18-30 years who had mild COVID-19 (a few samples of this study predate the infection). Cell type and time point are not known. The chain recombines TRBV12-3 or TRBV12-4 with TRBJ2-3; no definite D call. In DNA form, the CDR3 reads TGTGCCAGCAGTGAAACCGATACGCAGTATTTT. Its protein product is CASSETDTQYF.